The next 28 T cell receptor beta chains were all read from a single sample in a study of T cells in Graves' hyperthyroidism and ophthalmopathy. Amplification of TCR beta CDR3 regions was performed using RNA transcripts as template. The TCR CDR3 was amplified in a first-round RT-PCR using the HTBI primer set. One entry per CDR3 protein results from TCRdb running MiXCR on the multiplex PCR reads. The top ten hold over 45% of the sample, which has around 290,000 distinct CDR3 sequences, about a sixth seen once. The sequenced sample was blood. These receptor sequences come from an older woman with Graves' ophthalmopathy.

The chain employs TRBV6-1 and TRBJ1-3, with D possibly TRBD1 on 5 matching bases. V was pared by 7 bases and J by 2 bases, with 15 bases between. CDR3 length equals 15 residues. The germline V gene has CDR1 MNHNS and CDR2 SASEGT. The DNA of the CDR3 is TGTGCCAGCACCCCGGGGACTCTAGCTGGAAACACCATATATTTT. As protein: CASTPGTLAGNTIYF.

The V call is TRBV4-1, the J call TRBJ1-4; TRBD1 is a possible D gene (6 bases). V shed 4 bases and J shed 4 bases, with 16 bases lying between them. The germline V gene has CDR1 MGHRA and CDR2 YSYEKL. CDR3 length: 16 residues. The CDR3 nucleotides are TGCGCCAGCAGCCGACTGGGGGCGTATGGTAATGAAAAACTGTTTTTT. It is translated as CASSRLGAYGNEKLFF.

At least ten counts were recorded for this clonotype. The chain employs TRBV15 and TRBJ2-3, with D possibly matching TRBD2 (5 bases). The V gene lost 7 bases and the J gene lost 0 bases, with 14 bases spanning the gap. The CDR3 is 15 amino acids. CDR1 is LNHNV, CDR2 YYDKDF, per germline (reference sequence). In nucleotides, the CDR3 is TGTGCCACCACACCAGCGGTACAAAGCACAGATACGCAGTATTTT. As protein: CATTPAVQSTDTQYF.

The chain is built from TRBV28 and TRBJ2-5; a possible D gene is TRBD2 (5 bases). There are 16 residues in the CDR3. The V end was cut by 2 bases, the J end by 0 bases, with 13 bases between. Germline lookup yields CDR1 MDHEN and CDR2 SYDVKM. The CDR3 sequence is CASSLPAALYQETQYF. In nucleotides, the CDR3 is TGTGCCAGCAGTTTACCAGCGGCCCTATACCAAGAGACCCAGTACTTC.

This clonotype was picked up many times. The chain joins TRBV28 to TRBJ1-1; no clear D. Per germline, CDR1 MDHEN and CDR2 SYDVKM. There are 15 residues in the CDR3. The germline V and J ends were trimmed by 1 base and 1 base, with 10 bases remaining between them. The DNA of the CDR3 is TGTGCCAGCAGTTTATTGGCTCCTGAGAACACTGAAGCTTTCTTT. It codes for CASSLLAPENTEAFF. Full variable domain (rest looked up from reference TRBV28 and TRBJ1-1): DVKVTQSSRYLVKRTGEKVFLECVQDMDHENMFWYRQDPGLGLRLIYFSYDVKMKEKGDIPEGYSVSREKKERFSLILESASTNQTSMYLCASSLLAPENTEAFFGQGTRLTVV.

Ten or more counts support this clonotype. Written as DNA, the CDR3 is TGCAGTGCTAGAGATTTGAGACAGGGAGGTGGTGAAGCTTTCTTT. This sequence encodes CSARDLRQGGGEAFF. The V and J genes are TRBV20-1 and TRBJ1-1; 7 nucleotides agree with TRBD1. V lost 0 bases, J lost 7 bases, and 11 bases stayed unmatched. Germline CDR1 reads DFQATT; CDR2 reads SNEGSKA (reference sequence). CDR3 length: 15 amino acids.

This chain connects TRBV7-9 to TRBJ1-2; D perhaps matches TRBD1 (6 bases). Germline CDR1 reads SEHNR; CDR2 reads FQNEAQ (reference sequence). The V gene lost 4 bases and the J gene lost 0 bases, with 15 bases spanning the gap. The length of the CDR3 is 16 residues. Here the CDR3 reads CASSSGGGRANYGYTF. Written as DNA, the CDR3 is TGTGCCAGCAGCTCAGGTGGGGGCAGAGCTAACTATGGCTACACCTTC. Supplemented by reference TRBV7-9 and TRBJ1-2, the full variable domain reads DTGVSQNPRHKITKRGQNVTFRCDPISEHNRLYWYRQTLGQGPEFLTYFQNEAQLEKSRLLSDRFSAERPKGSFSTLEIQRTEQGDSAMYLCASSSGGGRANYGYTFGSGTRLTVV.

This clonotype turned up a few times. The chain combines TRBV10-1 with TRBJ1-1; D not certain. The CDR3 has 13 residues. Trimming removed 4 bases at V and 0 bases at J, with 6 bases between. The germline gives CDR1 WNHNN, CDR2 SYGVQD (reference sequence). The CDR3 coding sequence is TGCGCCAGCAGTGTGGGCATGAACACTGAAGCTTTCTTT. This translates into CASSVGMNTEAFF.

In its sample, this clonotype was seen a few times. The rearrangement uses TRBV6-1 and TRBJ2-2, with TRBD1 as a possible D gene (6 bases). Per the germline V gene, CDR1 is MNHNS and CDR2 is SASEGT. There are 16 residues in the CDR3. Trimming took 7 bases from V and 3 from J, leaving 18 bases between them. As DNA, the CDR3 is TGTGCCAGCAATCCGCTGACAGGAGGAGACACCGGGGAGCTGTTTTTT. Residues: CASNPLTGGDTGELFF.

This clonotype has at least ten counts. The chain combines TRBV20-1 with TRBJ2-3, with no clear D. With 5 bases removed from V and 3 bases from J, the gap between germline ends came to 12 bases. The CDR3 spans 13 residues. Germline V gene sequence: CDR1 DFQATT, CDR2 SNEGSKA (reference sequence). CDR3 sequence: CSAPNQQTDTQYF. The DNA of the CDR3 is TGCAGTGCTCCGAACCAACAAACAGATACGCAGTATTTT.

V gene TRBV7-9 combines with J gene TRBJ2-7, with 14 bases that match TRBD2. Losses at the gene ends were 2 bases for V and 9 bases for J; bases not matched to a gene: 21. CDR1 and CDR2 (germline): SEHNR, FQNEAQ (reference sequence). The CDR3 is 20 residues long. CDR3 nucleotides: TGTGCCAGCAGCTTATTCCCCGGGACTAGCGGGAGAGCCTCGGCCCACGGGCAGTACTTC. Residues: CASSLFPGTSGRASAHGQYF. The full variable domain, completed using reference TRBV7-9 and TRBJ2-7, is DTGVSQNPRHKITKRGQNVTFRCDPISEHNRLYWYRQTLGQGPEFLTYFQNEAQLEKSRLLSDRFSAERPKGSFSTLEIQRTEQGDSAMYLCASSLFPGTSGRASAHGQYFGPGTRLTVT.

This clonotype was picked up many times. The chain combines TRBV18 with TRBJ1-1, with D unclear. V was cut by 9 bases and J by 1 base, with 9 bases left in between. CDR1 and CDR2 from the germline V gene are KGHSH and LQKENI. The CDR3 is 12 amino acids. CDR3 sequence: CASLEGNTEAFF. The CDR3 nucleotides read TGTGCCAGTCTTGAGGGGAACACTGAAGCTTTCTTT.

In this sample, this clonotype turned up a few times. The chain couples TRBV19 to TRBJ2-1; 11 bases fit TRBD2. V gave up 5 bases and J gave up 0 bases; unmatched junction bases: 9. The CDR3 totals 18 residues. Germline V gene sequence: CDR1 LNHDA, CDR2 SQIVND (reference sequence). CDR3 sequence reads: CASSLIRTSGRSYNEQFF. The CDR3 nucleotides are TGTGCCAGTAGTCTCATTCGGACTAGCGGGCGCTCCTACAATGAGCAGTTCTTC.

This clonotype was observed a few times. A single base separates this from a much larger clone, so it may be a read error. CDR3 sequence: CASRYSSGTGGIEQYF. The CDR3 DNA sequence: TGTGCCAGCAGGTACTCATCCGGGACAGGGGGCATCGAGCAGTACTTC. The J gene is TRBJ2-7, the V gene TRBV6-2 or TRBV6-3, with 12 bases aligning to TRBD1. This CDR3 is 16 amino acids long. Per the germline V gene, CDR1 is MNHEY and CDR2 is SVGEGT.

This clonotype has at least ten counts. The genes are TRBV7-2 and TRBJ2-2, with D tentatively TRBD1 (6 bases). CDR3 length: 13 amino acids. Germline V gene data show CDR1 as SGHTA and CDR2 as FQGNSA. Trimming removed 6 bases at V and 7 bases at J, with 12 bases between. CDR3 nucleotides: TGTGCCAGCAGGCCTGGACAGAGCGGGGAGCTGTTTTTT. This sequence encodes CASRPGQSGELFF. Drawing the rest from reference TRBV7-2 and TRBJ2-2, the complete variable domain is GAGVSQSPSNKVTEKGKDVELRCDPISGHTALYWYRQSLGQGLEFLIYFQGNSAPDKSGLPSDRFSAERTGGSVSTLTIQRTQQEDSAVYLCASRPGQSGELFFGEGSRLTVL.

About this clonotype: Just one base apart from a much larger clone, this may be a read error. The genes are TRBV6-2 or TRBV6-3 and TRBJ1-1; D is possibly TRBD1 (5 bases). CDR1 and CDR2 (germline): MNHEY, SVGEGT. The CDR3 extends over 13 amino acids. CDR3 bases: TGTGCCGGCAGTCAACCCCCGGGACTTGGGGCTTTCTTT. Its translation: CAGSQPPGLGAFF.

This clonotype was seen at least ten times. This chain joins TRBV9 and TRBJ2-5; TRBD2 aligns across 11 bases. The CDR3 contains 17 residues. Trimming cost V 1 base and J 2 bases; bases outside gene matches: 7. CDR1 is SGDLS and CDR2 is YYNGEE in the germline V gene. The CDR3 coding sequence is TGTGCCAGCAGCGTATCCCCGGGACTAGCGGTTCAAGAGACCCAGTACTTC. It is translated as CASSVSPGLAVQETQYF.

The chain links TRBV6-2 or TRBV6-3 to TRBJ1-2, with D maybe TRBD1 (5 bases). Germline assignment: CDR1 MNHEY and CDR2 SVGEGT. CDR3 size: 12 residues. Trimming took off 6 bases at V and 5 bases at J, with 10 bases between the two ends. The CDR3 nucleotides read TGTGCCAGCAGGACAGTACTTTATGGCTACACCTTC. Protein product: CASRTVLYGYTF.

The V gene is TRBV29-1, the J gene TRBJ2-5, with D maybe TRBD1 (6 bases). The CDR3 contains 13 residues. The germline gives CDR1 SQVTM, CDR2 ANQGSEA. V lost 5 bases, J lost 5 bases, and 15 bases lay in between. Here the CDR3 reads CSVSPGVGETQYF. The CDR3 coding sequence is TGCAGCGTTTCCCCAGGGGTGGGGGAGACCCAGTACTTC.

This clonotype was observed a few times. The chain uses TRBV12-3 or TRBV12-4 and TRBJ1-1; 7 nucleotides line up with TRBD1. This CDR3 is 15 amino acids long. The ends lost 4 bases at V and 6 bases at J; junction bases unmatched: 11. The CDR3 protein is CASSYFSTGFAEAFF. CDR3 in DNA: TGTGCCAGCAGTTACTTTTCGACAGGGTTCGCTGAAGCTTTCTTT.

This clonotype has at least ten counts. The genes are TRBV19 and TRBJ1-1; D gene ambiguous. CDR1 and CDR2 (germline): LNHDA, SQIVND (reference sequence). The CDR3 spans 15 residues. The V end lost 0 bases, the J end lost 1 base, and 9 bases lay between the germline ends. The CDR3 is CASSIDGLPNTEAFF. The CDR3 DNA reads TGTGCCAGTAGTATAGATGGACTCCCGAACACTGAAGCTTTCTTT.

This clonotype was recorded a few times. V and J are TRBV3-1 and TRBJ2-5; D uncertain. Trimming shortened V by 4 bases and J by 1 base, and 10 bases separated the two germline ends. There are 14 residues in the CDR3. Germline V gene sequence: CDR1 LGHDT, CDR2 YNNKEL (reference sequence). The CDR3: CASSLDGLQETQYF. CDR3 coding DNA: TGTGCCAGCAGCCTGGACGGTCTCCAAGAGACCCAGTACTTC.

This clonotype has just a few counts. This chain uses TRBV5-6 with TRBJ2-5, with TRBD1 identical over 7 bases. V trimming: 2 bases; J trimming: 1 base; junction bases outside the gene matches: 2. CDR1 is SGHDT and CDR2 is YYEEEE in the germline V gene. CDR3 length: 14 residues. The CDR3: CASSFWDSQETQYF. CDR3 DNA: TGTGCCAGCAGCTTTTGGGACAGCCAAGAGACCCAGTACTTC.

This clonotype appeared many times. V gene TRBV4-1 combines with J gene TRBJ2-3, with 12 bases fitting TRBD2. Trimming took 0 bases from V and 0 from J; bases not matched to a gene: 1. Germline CDR1 is MGHRA and CDR2 is YSYEKL. This CDR3 has 17 amino acids. In nucleotides, the CDR3 is TGCGCCAGCAGCCAAGATGGGACTAGCGGGAGCACAGATACGCAGTATTTT. Encoded protein: CASSQDGTSGSTDTQYF.

This chain links TRBV7-9 with TRBJ2-1; 7 bases agree with TRBD2. The length of the CDR3 is 14 residues. The junction had 7 bases not matched to a gene; V was cut back by 1 base and J by 10 bases. Germline CDR1 reads SEHNR; CDR2 reads FQNEAQ (reference sequence). The CDR3 sequence is CASSLVAGAVEQFF. CDR3 nucleotide sequence: TGTGCCAGCAGCTTAGTTGCGGGAGCTGTCGAGCAGTTCTTC.

Comment on this clonotype: This may stem from a read error, because a much larger clone lies one nucleotide away. The chain has TRBV28 and TRBJ2-3, with 10 nucleotides matching TRBD2. Looked up from germline, CDR1 is MDHEN and CDR2 is SYDVKM. V lost 6 bases and J lost 8; bases outside the gene matches: 11. There are 15 residues in the CDR3. This CDR3 reads CASSPQASGSATQYF. In DNA form, the CDR3 reads TGTGCCAGCAGCCCCCAGGCTAGCGGGAGCGCTACGCAGTATTTT.

This clonotype was recorded at least ten times. The J gene is TRBJ2-5, the V gene TRBV29-1, with 14 bases fitting TRBD2. Germline loops: CDR1 SQVTM, CDR2 ANQGSEA. This CDR3 spans 14 amino acids. The J segment lost 13 bases and the V segment lost 7 bases, leaving 14 bases of the junction unmatched. The CDR3 DNA reads TGCAGCGCTGGGGGACTAGCGGGGGCCACCGGTCCGTACTTC. This codes for CSAGGLAGATGPYF.

In this sample, this clonotype turned up many times. This chain joins TRBV20-1 and TRBJ1-1; D perhaps matches TRBD1 (5 bases). This CDR3 spans 13 amino acids. CDR1 and CDR2 (germline): DFQATT, SNEGSKA (reference sequence). V was trimmed by 3 bases and J by 3 bases, leaving 11 bases between them. Here the CDR3 reads CSASKGFYTEAFF. CDR3 nucleotide sequence: TGCAGTGCTAGTAAGGGGTTTTACACTGAAGCTTTCTTT.